The 11 T cell receptor beta chains reported below all come from one sample, sequenced in a study of blood T cell repertoires in COVID-19. Profiled with immunoSEQ multiplex PCR; TCRdb holds only in-frame clones, not every one. The table has about 41,000 clones, 87% seen once; the top ten hold approximately 4.3%. The sequenced sample consisted of peripheral blood. The receptors were sampled from a man aged 60-69 years with acute or convalescent COVID-19.

The rearrangement uses TRBV5-1 and TRBJ1-2; D possibly corresponds to TRBD1 (5 bases). The CDR3 consists of 15 residues. The germline V gene encodes CDR1 SGHRS and CDR2 YFSETQ. Trimming took off 0 bases at V and 8 bases at J, with 17 bases between the two ends. This chain's CDR3 is CASSLEGQPSWGYTF. CDR3 sequence (DNA): TGCGCCAGCAGCTTGGAAGGACAACCATCGTGGGGCTACACCTTC.

This clone was observed once. The chain joins TRBV10-3 to TRBJ1-3; 8 nucleotides line up with TRBD1. The J segment lost 4 bases and the V segment lost 6 bases, leaving 2 bases of the junction unmatched. The germline V gene encodes CDR1 ENHRY and CDR2 SYGVKD. The CDR3 consists of 13 residues. This CDR3 reads CAISGTGGNTIYF. CDR3 coding DNA: TGTGCCATCAGCGGGACAGGAGGAAACACCATATATTTT.

The count of this clone is one. This chain connects TRBV9 to TRBJ1-4; D not resolved. Germline CDR1 and CDR2: SGDLS and YYNGEE. This CDR3 is built from 14 residues. V was trimmed by 4 bases and J by 6 bases, leaving 13 bases between them. The DNA of the CDR3 is TGTGCCAGCAGCCCCACCGGAGGGTATGAAAAACTGTTTTTT. It is translated as CASSPTGGYEKLFF.

V and J are TRBV5-6 and TRBJ1-6; the match to TRBD1 covers 7 bases. Germline CDR1 is SGHDT and CDR2 is YYEEEE. V shed 4 bases and J 13 bases; nucleotides not matched to a gene: 11. CDR3 length equals 14 residues. CDR3 bases: TGTGCCAGCAGCCGGGACAGCCGACCGATCCCCCTCCACTTT. It is translated as CASSRDSRPIPLHF.

This chain links TRBV4-3 with TRBJ1-5, with D possibly matching TRBD1 (5 bases). V was shortened by 1 base and J by 2 bases, with 15 bases between the two germline ends. Germline V CDR1 and CDR2: LGHNA, YSLEER. The CDR3 has 17 amino acids. CDR3 in DNA: TGCGCCAGCAGCCAAGTCCGGAGGGGTGGGTGCAATCAGCCCCAGCATTTT. This encodes CASSQVRRGGCNQPQHF.

The rearrangement joins TRBV2 to TRBJ1-2; the D is unclear. The CDR3 consists of 15 residues. Germline V CDR1 and CDR2: SNHLY, FYNNEI. Between the trimmed V and J ends, which lost 2 bases and 0 bases, there was a span of 10 bases. In nucleotides, the CDR3 is TGTGCCAGCAGTGAACGGTCAGGATCTAACTATGGCTACACCTTC. Its protein product is CASSERSGSNYGYTF. The whole variable domain, filled in from reference TRBV2 and TRBJ1-2, reads EPEVTQTPSHQVTQMGQEVILRCVPISNHLYFYWYRQILGQKVEFLVSFYNNEISEKSEIFDDQFSVERPDGSNFTLKIRSTKLEDSAMYFCASSERSGSNYGYTFGSGTRLTVV.

V gene TRBV20-1 combines with J gene TRBJ1-6; tentatively, D is TRBD1 (6 bases). V lost 3 bases to trimming and J lost 8 bases, with 14 bases between them. The CDR3 is 14 residues long. The germline V gene encodes CDR1 DFQATT and CDR2 SNEGSKA (reference sequence). The CDR3 coding sequence is TGCAGTGCTAGTTCGGGGGGCGGACATTCACCCCTCCACTTT. Translated, it gives CSASSGGGHSPLHF.

The V and J genes are TRBV27 and TRBJ2-1, with TRBD2 as a possible D gene (6 bases). V was cut by 7 bases and J by 7 bases, with 20 bases left in between. Germline V gene lookup returns CDR1 MNHEY and CDR2 SMNVEV (reference sequence). The length of the CDR3 is 15 residues. The CDR3 loop is CASTPSPGLLNEQFF. For the CDR3, the DNA is TGTGCCAGCACTCCGAGCCCCGGACTACTAAATGAGCAGTTCTTC.

The chain recombines TRBV4-3 with TRBJ2-3, with 7 positions matching TRBD2. J gave up 0 bases and V 0 bases, and 9 bases lay outside the gene matches. The CDR3 extends over 18 amino acids. Germline-derived CDR1 and CDR2 are LGHNA and YSLEER. In DNA form, the CDR3 reads TGCGCCAGCAGCCAAGAGGGAGGGTGGCAGATTAGCACAGATACGCAGTATTTT. Its protein is CASSQEGGWQISTDTQYF.

This clone was seen more than once but under ten times. V is TRBV5-4 and J is TRBJ1-6, with 8 nucleotides matching TRBD1. The V gene end was trimmed by 0 bases and the J gene end by 9 bases; junction bases not matched to a gene: 8. From germline, CDR1 is SGHNT and CDR2 YYREEE (reference sequence). The CDR3 consists of 16 residues. The CDR3 coding sequence is TGTGCCAGCAGCTTGGAGCAGGGGGCCCTCCGTTCACCCCTCCACTTT. Its protein is CASSLEQGALRSPLHF.

The chain carries TRBV28 and TRBJ1-5; D might be TRBD1 (6 bases). The V end was cut by 7 bases, the J end by 2 bases, with 18 bases between. Germline values: CDR1 MDHEN, CDR2 SYDVKM. This CDR3 comprises 16 residues. CDR3 nucleotides: TGTGCCAGCACCTCTCGGGGGGGGCTGGGCAATCAGCCCCAGCATTTT. As protein: CASTSRGGLGNQPQHF.